The clone carrying this T cell receptor (beta chain) came up a few times. What it binds is not known. This sample is part of a study of OX40 agonist ivuxolimab in advanced cancers. V lost 1 base, J lost 4 bases, and 16 bases lay in between. This CDR3 is 16 amino acids long. Germline CDR1 is MNHNY and CDR2 is SVGAGI (reference sequence). Sequencing was performed with immunoSEQ multiplex PCR; in TCRdb, only in-frame clones are kept and a portion is missing. Here the sample spans about 29,000 clones, roughly four fifths being singletons. Points from the study as a whole: The antigen specificity of the peripheral T cells (those that were expanded) was not determined.

The TCR originated in an adult with an advanced solid tumor such as melanoma, head and neck, liver or kidney cancer. The material was CD4+ or CD8+ T cells sorted from blood, obtained in a trial of the OX40 agonist ivuxolimab. The chain links TRBV6-6 to TRBJ2-5; D possibly corresponds to TRBD1 (7 bases). The CDR3 sequence: CASSYWGEGGIETQYF. The CDR3 DNA reads as TGTGCCAGCAGTTACTGGGGGGAAGGGGGCATAGAGACCCAGTACTTC.